This T cell receptor beta chain was identified during a study of early T cells in non-severe SARS-CoV-2 infection. Study at large: Bulk RNA from unsorted whole blood was sequenced; chains were unpaired.

Germline CDR1 is MNHNS and CDR2 is SASEGT. Trimming removed 4 bases at V and 0 bases at J, with 22 bases between. The CDR3 consists of 19 residues. Individual cDNA molecules each received unique molecular identifiers attached to them. TCRdb analysed the 5' RACE reads with MiXCR anew, one entry per CDR3 protein. There are fewer than 40,000 distinct CDR3 sequences in the sample; more than 4.5% occur only once, and 5.3% lies in the top ten. Points from the study as a whole: VDJdb matches were skewed toward anti-spike CD8 T cell responses.

In this sample, this clonotype turned up many times. Its antigen is not identified. This receptor was taken from an adult who was a healthcare worker with PCR-confirmed SARS-CoV-2 infection or an uninfected control (not recorded which). Source material: whole blood. The chain carries TRBV6-1 and TRBJ2-1; D possibly corresponds to TRBD2 (6 bases). The DNA for the CDR3 is TGTGCCAGCAGTGTGACTGTTACGGGACTCACAGGCTCCTACAATGAGCAGTTCTTC. Protein: CASSVTVTGLTGSYNEQFF.